This entry lists 19 T cell receptor beta chains sequenced from one sample in a study of T cell repertoires in cytomegalovirus infection. MiXCR was run by TCRdb on the reads, yielding one entry per CDR3 protein. The sample consists of 230,000 or so distinct CDR3 sequences, over 15% of them appearing once. The sequencing sample was made of CD8+ T cells from PBMCs. These receptors were collected from a human donor in good health (CMV status not recorded). Some clones in this sample may be carry-over from other donors' samples.

The V gene is TRBV6-5, the J gene TRBJ1-2, with D uncertain. V lost 6 bases, J lost 1 base, and 12 bases lay in between. Germline V CDR1 and CDR2: MNHEY, SVGAGI. This CDR3 has 14 residues. This CDR3 reads CASSADGYNYGYTF. In DNA form, the CDR3 reads TGTGCCAGCAGCGCGGACGGGTATAACTATGGCTACACCTTC.

The rearrangement links TRBV2 to TRBJ2-7; the D call may be TRBD1 or TRBD2 (6 bases each). The CDR3 covers 16 residues. V lost 1 base and J 6 bases, leaving 19 bases between the germline ends. Germline assignment: CDR1 SNHLY and CDR2 FYNNEI. The CDR3, as DNA: TGTGCCAGCAGTGAAGTGGGGGGACACCGCAGCTTCGAGCAGTACTTC. Encoded protein: CASSEVGGHRSFEQYF. The whole variable domain, remainder taken from reference TRBV2 and TRBJ2-7, is EPEVTQTPSHQVTQMGQEVILRCVPISNHLYFYWYRQILGQKVEFLVSFYNNEISEKSEIFDDQFSVERPDGSNFTLKIRSTKLEDSAMYFCASSEVGGHRSFEQYFGPGTRLTVT.

Note on this clonotype: The germline gene is not matched at one end of the junction; a read error may be the cause. The J gene is TRBJ2-1, the V gene TRBV10-3; 11 bases line up with TRBD2. Germline CDR1 reads ENHRY; CDR2 reads SYGVKD. The CDR3 runs to 15 residues. CDR3 protein: CVIRELAGEHNEQFF. CDR3 nucleotide sequence: TGTGTCATCAGGGAACTAGCGGGGGAACACAATGAGCAGTTCTTC.

The CDR3 region has the DNA TGCAGTGCGGGTAATCAGCCCCAGCATTTT. Residues: CSAGNQPQHF. The chain employs TRBV20-1 and TRBJ1-5; no definite D call. The CDR3 is 10 residues long. V was cut by 6 bases and J by 4 bases, with 4 bases left in between. Germline V lookup: CDR1 DFQATT, CDR2 SNEGSKA (reference sequence).

This rearrangement joins TRBV6-5 to TRBJ2-2; maybe TRBD2 (6 bases). Germline V gene lookup returns CDR1 MNHEY and CDR2 SVGAGI. V gave up 3 bases and J gave up 3 bases, with 26 bases separating them. The CDR3 is 20 residues long. This CDR3 is CASSYMDAGLYGRDTGELFF. As DNA, the CDR3 is TGTGCCAGCAGTTATATGGACGCGGGACTGTACGGGCGTGACACCGGGGAGCTGTTTTTT.

This clonotype was recorded at least ten times. The chain is built from TRBV12-3 or TRBV12-4 and TRBJ2-1; the match to TRBD2 covers 14 bases. V dropped 6 bases and J dropped 0; count of bases not matched to a gene: 4. The CDR3 is 17 amino acids. CDR3 nucleotides: TGTGCCAGCAGCGGACTAGCGGGGGGAAGCTCCTACAATGAGCAGTTCTTC. Amino acid sequence: CASSGLAGGSSYNEQFF.

A few counts support this clonotype. The gene calls are TRBV28 and TRBJ2-7, with 8 nucleotides matching TRBD1. J was trimmed by 4 bases and V by 2 bases; bases with no gene match: 7. CDR1 is MDHEN, CDR2 SYDVKM, per germline. The CDR3 contains 15 residues. CDR3 protein: CASSLGRGLAYEQYF. Here the CDR3 DNA reads TGTGCCAGCAGTTTAGGCAGGGGGCTTGCGTACGAGCAGTACTTC.

In its sample, this clonotype was seen a few times. J is TRBJ2-1 and V is TRBV20-1; 14 positions match TRBD2. The junction had 0 bases not matched to a gene; V was cut back by 3 bases and J by 2 bases. CDR1 is DFQATT, CDR2 SNEGSKA, per germline (reference sequence). The CDR3 contains 15 residues. The CDR3 coding sequence is TGCAGTGCTAGGGGACTAGCGGGGGCCTACAATGAGCAGTTCTTC. This gives the protein CSARGLAGAYNEQFF.

The rearrangement links TRBV5-6 to TRBJ2-7, with unresolved D. This CDR3 spans 13 amino acids. Germline-derived CDR1 and CDR2 are SGHDT and YYEEEE. Deletions cut 4 bases from V and 9 bases from J, with 17 bases between. The CDR3 bases are TGTGCCAGCAGCCGCCCAGAGATTTTCGGGCAGTACTTC. This sequence encodes CASSRPEIFGQYF.

In this sample, this clonotype turned up a few times. The rearrangement links TRBV6-2 or TRBV6-3 to TRBJ1-5, with a possible D match to TRBD1 (5 bases). CDR1 is MNHEY and CDR2 is SVGEGT in the germline V gene. This CDR3 has 15 amino acids. V was cut by 6 bases and J by 4 bases, with 16 bases left in between. The CDR3 here is CASSGRVGQNQPQHF. The DNA for the CDR3 is TGTGCCAGCAGCGGACGGGTCGGACAAAATCAGCCCCAGCATTTT.

The gene calls are TRBV20-1 and TRBJ2-2, with 8 nucleotides matching TRBD2. The CDR3 has 16 amino acids. The germline V gene has CDR1 DFQATT and CDR2 SNEGSKA (reference sequence). V shed 0 bases and J 0 bases; nucleotides not matched to a gene: 3. The CDR3 reads CSARDLAGSNTGELFF. In DNA form, the CDR3 reads TGCAGTGCTAGAGATCTAGCGGGCTCGAACACCGGGGAGCTGTTTTTT.

This clonotype was counted many times. V gene TRBV28 combines with J gene TRBJ2-7, with a possible D match to TRBD1 (5 bases). In germline, CDR1 is MDHEN, CDR2 SYDVKM. Trimming removed 4 bases at V and 2 bases at J, with 12 bases between. The CDR3 has 14 amino acids. CDR3 sequence reads: CASSWAGSTYEQYF. DNA of the CDR3: TGTGCCAGCAGTTGGGCAGGGTCCACCTACGAGCAGTACTTC.

The V call is TRBV20-1, the J call TRBJ1-1, with TRBD1 as a possible D gene (5 bases). Germline V CDR1 and CDR2: DFQATT, SNEGSKA (reference sequence). With 1 base removed from V and 5 bases from J, the gap between germline ends came to 17 bases. The CDR3 runs 15 residues. For the CDR3, the DNA is TGCAGTGCTAGAGCCCTCGGGGGGAGGGAGACTGAAGCTTTCTTT. Its protein product is CSARALGGRETEAFF.

This clonotype was counted many times. The chain carries TRBV6-2 or TRBV6-3 and TRBJ2-2; weak D call: TRBD1 (6 bases). Per germline, CDR1 MNHEY and CDR2 SVGEGT. Trimming took off 2 bases at V and 1 base at J, with 14 bases between the two ends. This CDR3 is built from 17 residues. The CDR3 spells CASSYVPWTENTGELFF. CDR3 bases: TGTGCCAGCAGTTACGTGCCGTGGACAGAGAACACCGGGGAGCTGTTTTTT.

The CDR3 nucleotides read TGTGCCAGCAGCCCGACAGACCAGCCCCAGCATTTT. Residues: CASSPTDQPQHF. The V and J genes are TRBV7-8 and TRBJ1-5; D is possibly TRBD1 (5 bases). This CDR3 is 12 amino acids long. Looked up from germline, CDR1 is SGHVS and CDR2 is FQNEAQ. The V end lost 5 bases, the J end lost 7 bases, and 9 bases lay between the germline ends.

This clonotype was counted many times. The chain links TRBV10-3 to TRBJ1-1; tentatively, D is TRBD1 (6 bases). CDR1 and CDR2 from the germline V gene are ENHRY and SYGVKD. The CDR3 loop spans 15 amino acids. The V and J ends lost 0 bases and 1 base respectively, with 9 bases between them. The CDR3 DNA sequence: TGTGCCATCAGTGAGTCCACAGGGCAGAACACTGAAGCTTTCTTT. The encoded protein is CAISESTGQNTEAFF.

This clonotype has only one observation. The chain employs TRBV20-1 and TRBJ1-5; D call uncertain. V was shortened by 1 base and J by 5 bases, with 18 bases between the two germline ends. CDR1 DFQATT and CDR2 SNEGSKA come from the germline V gene (reference sequence). This CDR3 is 16 amino acids long. The CDR3 bases are TGCAGTGCTAGAGGGAGTTTCCCCACCCCTGATCAGCCCCAGCATTTT. Protein: CSARGSFPTPDQPQHF.

This clonotype was counted at least ten times. J is TRBJ2-7 and V is TRBV15; D gene ambiguous. Germline assignment: CDR1 LNHNV and CDR2 YYDKDF (reference sequence). The germline V and J ends were trimmed by 0 bases and 6 bases, with 9 bases remaining between them. This CDR3 spans 13 amino acids. CDR3 nucleotide sequence: TGTGCCACCAGCAGAGACAGGCCTCGCGAGCAGTACTTC. Protein sequence: CATSRDRPREQYF.

This clonotype has just a few counts. The chain links TRBV7-2 to TRBJ1-3; D unclear. V gave up 4 bases and J gave up 2 bases, with 9 bases separating them. The CDR3 has 14 amino acids. Germline V gives CDR1 SGHTA, CDR2 FQGNSA. The CDR3 sequence: CASSWSAAGNTIYF. In DNA form, the CDR3 reads TGTGCCAGCAGCTGGTCTGCAGCTGGAAACACCATATATTTT.